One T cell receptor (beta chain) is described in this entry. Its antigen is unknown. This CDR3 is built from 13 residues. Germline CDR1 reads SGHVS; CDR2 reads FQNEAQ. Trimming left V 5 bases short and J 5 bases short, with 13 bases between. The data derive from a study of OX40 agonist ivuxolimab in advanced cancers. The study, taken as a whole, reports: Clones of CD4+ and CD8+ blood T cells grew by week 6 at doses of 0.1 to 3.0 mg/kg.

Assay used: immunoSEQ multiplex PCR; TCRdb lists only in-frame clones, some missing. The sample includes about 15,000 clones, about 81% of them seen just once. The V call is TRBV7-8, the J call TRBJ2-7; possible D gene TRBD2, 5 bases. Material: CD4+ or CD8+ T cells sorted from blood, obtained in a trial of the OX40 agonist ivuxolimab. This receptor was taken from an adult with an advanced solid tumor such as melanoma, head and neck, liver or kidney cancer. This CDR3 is CASSRTELDEQYF. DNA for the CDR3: TGTGCCAGCAGCAGGACTGAGCTTGACGAGCAGTACTTC.